This T cell receptor beta chain was identified in a study of PD-1 blockade in classical Hodgkin lymphoma. Regarding the study as a whole: The authors excluded patients who started nivolumab under 1 year after ASCT.

Only in-frame clones appear in the TCRdb table, and some are missing; sequencing was by immunoSEQ multiplex PCR. The repertoire holds 35,000 to 50,000 clones, approximately 70% seen once, with under 3.5% in the top ten. Each patient experienced a relapse that followed autologous stem cell transplantation, and brentuximab vedotin exposure varied. As concerns this clone: Its antigen is unknown.

CDR3 length: 15 residues. Trimming took 6 bases from V and 6 from J, leaving 19 bases between them. Germline-derived CDR1 and CDR2 are SGDLS and YYNGEE. Material: peripheral blood mononuclear cells (PBMCs), obtained before the second cycle of nivolumab. The V gene is TRBV9, the J gene TRBJ2-1; possible D gene TRBD1, 5 bases. This sequence originates from a human donor with classical Hodgkin lymphoma. The CDR3 sequence is CASTLDGQRANEQFF. The CDR3 nucleotides read TGTGCCAGCACATTGGACGGACAAAGGGCCAATGAGCAGTTCTTC.